A single sample gave rise to the 3 T cell receptor beta chains below, sequenced in a study of control samples from healthy donors and cancer patients. Using immunoSEQ multiplex PCR, the repertoire was profiled, and TCRdb retains in-frame clones only, with some absent. The data contain roughly 130,000 clones, about 93% of them singletons. Sequenced: blood. Every receptor here comes from a man in his late teens or twenties in good health.

The genes are TRBV7-9 and TRBJ1-1; D remains ambiguous. Per the germline V gene, CDR1 is SEHNR and CDR2 is FQNEAQ (reference sequence). The V and J ends lost 6 bases and 1 base respectively, with 9 bases between them. This CDR3 contains 13 residues. This chain's CDR3 is CASSPEPNTEAFF. CDR3 bases: TGTGCCAGCAGTCCCGAACCGAACACTGAAGCTTTCTTT.

The chain couples TRBV7-2 to TRBJ1-4; D is unresolved. The CDR3 sequence is 14 residues long. The V and J ends lost 5 bases and 7 bases respectively, with 14 bases between them. Per germline, CDR1 SGHTA and CDR2 FQGNSA. The CDR3 reads CASSQAVVGEKLFF. The CDR3 DNA follows: TGTGCCAGCAGCCAGGCTGTGGTTGGTGAAAAACTGTTTTTT.

This chain links TRBV28 with TRBJ1-2; a possible D gene is TRBD1 (5 bases). The germline V and J ends were trimmed by 5 bases and 5 bases, with 15 bases remaining between them. CDR1 is MDHEN and CDR2 is SYDVKM in the germline V gene. CDR3 length: 14 amino acids. The CDR3 loop is CASSRTAGGYGYTF. CDR3 DNA sequence: TGTGCCAGCAGTAGGACGGCTGGGGGGTATGGCTACACCTTC.